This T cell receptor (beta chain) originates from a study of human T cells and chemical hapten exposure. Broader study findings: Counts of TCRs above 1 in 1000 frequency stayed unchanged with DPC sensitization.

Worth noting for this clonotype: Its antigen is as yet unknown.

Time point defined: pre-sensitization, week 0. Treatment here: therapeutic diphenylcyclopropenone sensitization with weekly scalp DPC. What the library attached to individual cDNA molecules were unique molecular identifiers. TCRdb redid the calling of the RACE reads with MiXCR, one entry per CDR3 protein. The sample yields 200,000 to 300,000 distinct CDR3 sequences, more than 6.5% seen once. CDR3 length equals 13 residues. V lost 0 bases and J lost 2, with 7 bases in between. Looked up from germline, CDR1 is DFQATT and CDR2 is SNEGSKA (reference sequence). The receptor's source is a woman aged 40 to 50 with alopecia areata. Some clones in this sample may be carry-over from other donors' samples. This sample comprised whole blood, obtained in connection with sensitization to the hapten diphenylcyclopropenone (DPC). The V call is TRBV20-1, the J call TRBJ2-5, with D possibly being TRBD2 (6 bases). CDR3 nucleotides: TGCAGTGCTAGAGATAGCGGACAAGAGACCCAGTACTTC. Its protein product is CSARDSGQETQYF.